This TCR beta chain was observed in a study of Tregs in tolerant kidney transplant recipients. The CDR3 loop spans 14 amino acids. Sequenced by immunoSEQ multiplex PCR; TCRdb stores in-frame clones only, minus some. In the table there are around 30,000 clones, over 75% of which are singletons. A word on this clone: Its specificity is not known.

The chain has TRBV1 and TRBJ2-4; whether TRBD2, the table's D call, matches the DNA was not checked. TRBV1 is an annotated pseudogene. Sequenced input: Tregs from blood cultured with allogeneic cells. This TCR came from a human donor in good health. In DNA form, the CDR3 reads TGCACCAGCAGCCGCCGCGGGGGGCCAAACATTCAGTACTTC. Residues: CTSSRRGGPNIQYF.